A single sample gave rise to the 18 T cell receptor beta chains below, sequenced in a study of blood T cell repertoires in COVID-19. This table comes from immunoSEQ multiplex PCR, and its TCRdb copy is limited to in-frame clones, with some not included. The table shows a few hundred thousand clones, with roughly 88% occurring only once. The source material was PBMCs or T cells enriched from blood (not recorded which). Receptor source: a woman aged 45-65 years who had recovered from COVID-19.

The rearrangement uses TRBV19 and TRBJ1-2; 7 bases map to TRBD1. Germline values: CDR1 LNHDA, CDR2 SQIVND (reference sequence). The CDR3 loop spans 15 amino acids. The trim removed 5 bases at V and 4 bases at J, leaving 10 bases unmatched. CDR3 region: CASSPGQALLYGYTF. DNA of the CDR3: TGTGCCAGTAGTCCAGGACAGGCCCTCCTCTATGGCTACACCTTC.

V usage is TRBV5-3 and J usage is TRBJ2-3, with a possible D match to TRBD2 (6 bases). TRBV5-3 is identified as an open reading frame with a role that is uncertain. V lost 4 bases and J lost 0, with 12 bases in between. This CDR3 spans 15 amino acids. As DNA, the CDR3 is TGTGCCAGAAGCACCCCGCGGGACAGCACAGATACGCAGTATTTT. Its protein product is CARSTPRDSTDTQYF.

The genes are TRBV3-1 (or the pseudogene TRBV3-2) and TRBJ2-7; maybe TRBD1 (6 bases). This CDR3 has 17 residues. The V end lost 4 bases, the J end lost 2 bases, and 21 bases lay between the germline ends. Germline CDR1 and CDR2: LGHDT and YNNKEL (reference sequence). The CDR3 loop reads CASSLLPGARGTYEQYF. CDR3 DNA sequence: TGTGCCAGCAGCCTACTCCCAGGGGCGCGTGGTACCTACGAGCAGTACTTC.

In this sample, this clone turned up a few times. The chain carries TRBV21-1 and TRBJ1-2. TRBV21-1 is recorded as a pseudogene. The CDR3 runs 14 residues. CDR3 bases: TGTGCCAGCAGCAAAGTAGAGGGTCCCTATGGCTACACCTTC. Translating gives CASSKVEGPYGYTF.

This clone came up once. This chain uses TRBV6-2 or TRBV6-3 with TRBJ1-1; TRBD1 might be the D (6 bases). Trimming pared 0 bases from V and 4 bases from J, leaving 15 bases between. Germline V CDR1 and CDR2: MNHEY, SVGEGT. This CDR3 comprises 16 residues. In DNA, the CDR3 is TGTGCCAGCAGTTACTCGACGCAGGGGTGGGGCACTGAAGCTTTCTTT. Protein: CASSYSTQGWGTEAFF.

The V call is TRBV10-3, the J call TRBJ1-1, with D tentatively TRBD1 (5 bases). Trimming shortened V by 9 bases and J by 0 bases, and 8 bases separated the two germline ends. Germline CDR1 is ENHRY and CDR2 is SYGVKD. This CDR3 region has 12 residues. Written as DNA, the CDR3 is TGTGCCATTCTAGGGGTGAACACTGAAGCTTTCTTT. Amino acids: CAILGVNTEAFF.

The gene calls are TRBV30 and TRBJ1-1; no clear D gene. Germline assignment: CDR1 GTSNPN and CDR2 SVGIG (reference sequence). V dropped 3 bases and J dropped 0 bases, with 8 bases sitting between them. The CDR3 totals 13 residues. CDR3 sequence reads: CAWRHSLNTEAFF. The CDR3, as DNA: TGTGCCTGGAGACACAGTCTGAACACTGAAGCTTTCTTT.

The genes are TRBV29-1 and TRBJ2-1; 8 bases agree with TRBD2. Germline values: CDR1 SQVTM, CDR2 ANQGSEA. Trimming at V came to 7 bases and at J to 1 base, leaving 3 bases not matched to a gene. CDR3 length equals 13 residues. The CDR3 DNA sequence: TGCAGCGCCCGGGGGGGGTCCTACAATGAGCAGTTCTTC. Its translation: CSARGGSYNEQFF.

The V call is TRBV9, the J call TRBJ2-2, with TRBD2 matching over 7 bases. The CDR3 spans 17 residues. V lost 6 bases to trimming and J lost 3 bases; unmatched junction nucleotides: 14. CDR1 SGDLS and CDR2 YYNGEE come from the germline V gene. This chain's CDR3 is CASNPGAGARDTGELFF. The CDR3, as DNA: TGTGCCAGCAACCCTGGGGCGGGAGCCCGGGACACCGGGGAGCTGTTTTTT. Supplemented by reference TRBV9 and TRBJ2-2, the full variable domain reads DSGVTQTPKHLITATGQRVTLRCSPRSGDLSVYWYQQSLDQGLQFLIQYYNGEERAKGNILERFSAQQFPDLHSELNLSSLELGDSALYFCASNPGAGARDTGELFFGEGSRLTVL.

This rearrangement joins TRBV9 to TRBJ1-1; TRBD1 matches 9 bases. The ends lost 1 base at V and 1 base at J; junction bases unmatched: 2. In germline, CDR1 is SGDLS, CDR2 YYNGEE. This CDR3 has 15 amino acids. CDR3 residues: CASSVQTGGNTEAFF. In nucleotides, the CDR3 is TGTGCCAGCAGCGTACAGACAGGGGGGAACACTGAAGCTTTCTTT.

J is TRBJ2-1 and V is TRBV7-9, with TRBD2 as a possible D gene (5 bases). V was cut by 4 bases and J by 10 bases, with 17 bases left in between. Germline lookup yields CDR1 SEHNR and CDR2 FQNEAQ (reference sequence). The CDR3 is 14 residues long. The CDR3 here is CASSSPRGYWEQFF. DNA for the CDR3: TGTGCCAGCAGCTCCCCTCGGGGTTATTGGGAGCAGTTCTTC.

The chain recombines TRBV20-1 with TRBJ1-4; D remains ambiguous. With 8 bases removed from V and 8 bases from J, the gap between germline ends came to 12 bases. The CDR3 is made up of 11 amino acids. Germline V lookup: CDR1 DFQATT, CDR2 SNEGSKA (reference sequence). CDR3 sequence: CSTKIREKLFF. CDR3 DNA sequence: TGCAGTACAAAAATCCGCGAAAAACTGTTTTTT.

The V and J genes are TRBV28 and TRBJ2-2, with TRBD2 matching 14 bases. The germline V gene has CDR1 MDHEN and CDR2 SYDVKM. V was clipped by 0 bases and J by 3 bases; unmatched bases: 6. The CDR3 loop spans 19 amino acids. CDR3 protein: CASSLWRGLAGVYTGELFF. The CDR3 DNA reads TGTGCCAGCAGTTTATGGAGGGGACTAGCGGGAGTCTACACCGGGGAGCTGTTTTTT. The whole variable domain, filled in from reference TRBV28 and TRBJ2-2, reads DVKVTQSSRYLVKRTGEKVFLECVQDMDHENMFWYRQDPGLGLRLIYFSYDVKMKEKGDIPEGYSVSREKKERFSLILESASTNQTSMYLCASSLWRGLAGVYTGELFFGEGSRLTVL.

The chain is built from TRBV2 and TRBJ2-3; 9 bases align to TRBD2. After removal of 8 bases from V and 1 base from J, the junction contained 13 bases not matched to a gene. From germline, CDR1 is SNHLY and CDR2 FYNNEI. CDR3 length: 17 amino acids. The CDR3 reads CASPGTSTLVGTDTQYF. The CDR3 coding sequence is TGTGCCAGCCCCGGGACTAGCACCCTGGTGGGCACAGATACGCAGTATTTT.

The chain combines TRBV28 with TRBJ1-4; D is unresolved. V was shortened by 3 bases and J by 0 bases, with 8 bases between the two germline ends. CDR3 length: 15 residues. Germline V gene lookup returns CDR1 MDHEN and CDR2 SYDVKM. CDR3 sequence (DNA): TGTGCCAGCAGTTTTTCTCACACAACTAATGAAAAACTGTTTTTT. It codes for CASSFSHTTNEKLFF.

This clone came up a few times. This chain links TRBV27 with TRBJ1-4; D is perhaps TRBD1 (6 bases). Germline V gives CDR1 MNHEY, CDR2 SMNVEV (reference sequence). The ends were cut back, 5 bases at V and 4 bases at J, with 17 bases in the middle. The CDR3 sequence is 16 residues long. The CDR3 DNA is TGTGCCAGCAGTCCGACACGGGGGGCACTTAATGAAAAACTGTTTTTT. Translation gives CASSPTRGALNEKLFF.

This clone was seen only a few times. The chain has TRBV27 and TRBJ2-1; TRBD2 matches at 10 bases. From germline, CDR1 is MNHEY and CDR2 SMNVEV (reference sequence). This CDR3 contains 14 residues. The V segment lost 4 bases and the J segment 7 bases; nucleotides outside the gene matches: 4. The CDR3 DNA reads TGTGCCAGCAGTTCCCCGACTAGCGGGAATGAGCAGTTCTTC. Protein: CASSSPTSGNEQFF.

The J gene is TRBJ2-5, the V gene TRBV7-6; D possibly corresponds to TRBD2 (6 bases). CDR3 length: 16 amino acids. Trimming removed 0 bases at V and 3 bases at J, with 14 bases between. The V gene's germline CDR1 is SGHVS and CDR2 FNYEAQ. The CDR3 sequence: CASSLAPGRGEETQYF. DNA of the CDR3: TGTGCCAGCAGCTTAGCACCGGGGCGCGGGGAAGAGACCCAGTACTTC.